The 21 T cell receptor beta chains below were found in one sample sequenced in a study of blood T cells in healthy people across ages. A second PCR, run for about 7 to 11 cycles, used a sample-barcoded 5' primer plus a J-beta primer mix. From the 5' RACE reads, TCRdb called clonotypes with MiXCR, one entry per CDR3 protein. This sample has 1.5 million or so distinct CDR3 sequences, with around two fifths found just once. Sequenced material: blood. The origin of the receptors is a woman aged 18-30 years in good health.

This clonotype was picked up a small number of times. V is TRBV25-1 and J is TRBJ2-3, with 8 bases identical to TRBD2. The J segment lost 1 base and the V segment lost 4 bases, leaving 16 bases of the junction unmatched. This CDR3 is built from 19 residues. Germline V gene lookup returns CDR1 MGHDK and CDR2 SYGVNS. CDR3 protein: CASSVWGAASGLGTDTQYF. CDR3 DNA: TGTGCCAGCAGTGTATGGGGTGCGGCTAGCGGGCTCGGCACAGATACGCAGTATTTT. Drawing the rest from reference TRBV25-1 and TRBJ2-3, the complete variable domain is EADIYQTPRYLVIGTGKKITLECSQTMGHDKMYWYQQDPGMELHLIHYSYGVNSTEKGDLSSESTVSRIRTEHFPLTLESARPSHTSQYLCASSVWGAASGLGTDTQYFGPGTRLTVL.

This clonotype was seen a handful of times. The chain uses TRBV7-9 and TRBJ1-1, with TRBD1 as a possible D gene (5 bases). CDR3 size: 14 residues. V lost 3 bases, J lost 6 bases, and 14 bases lay in between. In germline, CDR1 is SEHNR, CDR2 FQNEAQ (reference sequence). The CDR3 is CASSFPRGGAEAFF. CDR3 in DNA: TGTGCCAGCAGCTTCCCGCGGGGAGGGGCTGAAGCTTTCTTT. The variable domain in full, completed from reference TRBV7-9 and TRBJ1-1, reads DTGVSQNPRHKITKRGQNVTFRCDPISEHNRLYWYRQTLGQGPEFLTYFQNEAQLEKSRLLSDRFSAERPKGSFSTLEIQRTEQGDSAMYLCASSFPRGGAEAFFGQGTRLTVV.

The chain is built from TRBV7-9 and TRBJ1-2; the D is unclear. V gave up 2 bases and J gave up 3 bases, with 16 bases separating them. CDR1 and CDR2 (germline): SEHNR, FQNEAQ (reference sequence). There are 16 residues in the CDR3. In DNA form, the CDR3 reads TGTGCCAGCAGCTTACTCGGGAACAAGGAGCACTATGGCTACACCTTC. Protein sequence: CASSLLGNKEHYGYTF.

This clonotype was seen once. The J gene is TRBJ1-2, the V gene TRBV7-9; D remains ambiguous. The CDR3 covers 15 residues. V lost 1 base and J lost 7, with 16 bases in between. The V gene's germline CDR1 is SEHNR and CDR2 FQNEAQ (reference sequence). The DNA of the CDR3 is TGTGCCAGCAGCTTAGAACCCCAACCGACGGGTGGCTACACCTTC. Translation gives CASSLEPQPTGGYTF.

V is TRBV29-1 and J is TRBJ2-7, with 10 positions matching TRBD2. V was clipped by 4 bases and J by 4 bases; unmatched bases: 13. Germline lookup yields CDR1 SQVTM and CDR2 ANQGSEA. The CDR3 has 16 residues. CDR3 protein: CSVVFSTSGIGYEQYF. The CDR3 DNA sequence: TGCAGCGTTGTGTTTAGTACTAGCGGGATTGGGTACGAGCAGTACTTC.

The chain is built from TRBV15 and TRBJ1-1; D might be TRBD1 (6 bases). CDR1 is LNHNV, CDR2 YYDKDF, per germline (reference sequence). V gave up 5 bases and J gave up 3 bases, with 13 bases separating them. The CDR3 is 14 residues long. The CDR3 DNA reads TGTGCCACCAGCCAGCGGCAGGGGTACACTGAAGCTTTCTTT. It codes for CATSQRQGYTEAFF.

The chain links TRBV14 to TRBJ2-1; 13 positions agree with TRBD2. Germline assignment: CDR1 SGHDN and CDR2 FVKESK. This CDR3 is 19 amino acids long. V lost 5 bases to trimming and J lost 0 bases; unmatched junction nucleotides: 10. The CDR3 DNA sequence: TGTGCCAGCAGCTCGCGACTAGCGGGGGGCCTAAGCTCCTACAATGAGCAGTTCTTC. This translates into CASSSRLAGGLSSYNEQFF.

The chain uses TRBV7-2 and TRBJ2-2; D not certain. The V end lost 6 bases, the J end lost 8 bases, and 13 bases lay between the germline ends. Per germline, CDR1 SGHTA and CDR2 FQGNSA. This CDR3 is built from 13 residues. CDR3 region: CASRSQNGGELFF. In DNA, the CDR3 is TGTGCCAGCAGATCGCAAAATGGGGGGGAGCTGTTTTTT.

This clonotype was seen a handful of times. This chain links TRBV20-1 with TRBJ1-2, with 9 bases aligning to TRBD1. After removal of 5 bases from V and 4 bases from J, the junction contained 5 bases not matched to a gene. The V gene's germline CDR1 is DFQATT and CDR2 SNEGSKA (reference sequence). The CDR3 loop spans 13 amino acids. The CDR3 loop reads CSAAGTGTYGYTF. The CDR3 region has the DNA TGCAGTGCTGCCGGGACAGGGACCTATGGCTACACCTTC.

The V and J genes are TRBV5-1 and TRBJ2-1; D unresolved. V was cut by 2 bases and J by 3 bases, with 9 bases left in between. The CDR3 runs to 14 residues. The germline CDR1 and CDR2 sequences are SGHRS and YFSETQ. CDR3 DNA sequence: TGCGCCAGCAGCTTTTTGAACCTCTACAATGAGCAGTTCTTC. Amino acid sequence: CASSFLNLYNEQFF.

This clonotype occurred a few times. The J gene is TRBJ2-1, the V gene TRBV6-5; D call uncertain. Between the trimmed V and J ends, which lost 1 base and 0 bases, there was a span of 10 bases. Germline V gene sequence: CDR1 MNHEY, CDR2 SVGAGI. This CDR3 is 16 amino acids long. The CDR3 spells CASSYYGTISYNEQFF. The DNA of the CDR3 is TGTGCCAGCAGTTACTACGGTACAATCTCCTACAATGAGCAGTTCTTC.

This clonotype occurred a few times. The CDR3 DNA is TGTGCCAGCAGTACCCGGACAGGGGGGAATTCACCCCTCCACTTT. It encodes CASSTRTGGNSPLHF. V usage is TRBV2 and J usage is TRBJ1-6; 10 bases fit TRBD1. After removal of 5 bases from V and 7 bases from J, the junction contained 5 bases not matched to a gene. The CDR3 runs 15 residues. Germline CDR1 is SNHLY and CDR2 is FYNNEI. The whole variable domain, remainder taken from reference TRBV2 and TRBJ1-6, is EPEVTQTPSHQVTQMGQEVILRCVPISNHLYFYWYRQILGQKVEFLVSFYNNEISEKSEIFDDQFSVERPDGSNFTLKIRSTKLEDSAMYFCASSTRTGGNSPLHFGNGTRLTVT.

This clonotype has more than one count but fewer than ten. CDR3 bases: TGCAGTGCTAGAGAAGGACAACTTTACAATGAGCAGTTCTTC. Protein: CSAREGQLYNEQFF. This chain uses TRBV20-1 with TRBJ2-1, with TRBD1 as a possible D gene (5 bases). The CDR3 consists of 14 residues. The V gene lost 0 bases and the J gene lost 4 bases, with 10 bases spanning the gap. CDR1 is DFQATT and CDR2 is SNEGSKA in the germline V gene (reference sequence).

The chain couples TRBV7-9 to TRBJ2-2; D possibly corresponds to TRBD2 (6 bases). The CDR3 length is 15 residues. Germline CDR1 and CDR2: SEHNR and FQNEAQ (reference sequence). V gave up 4 bases and J gave up 3 bases, with 12 bases separating them. The CDR3: CASSSTSRDTGELFF. The DNA of the CDR3 is TGTGCCAGCAGCTCGACTAGTCGGGACACCGGGGAGCTGTTTTTT.

This clonotype was counted ten times or more. The genes are TRBV5-1 and TRBJ2-1; 9 nucleotides agree with TRBD1. Unmatched junction bases numbered 2, after V lost 0 bases and J lost 7 bases. Germline CDR1 SGHRS, CDR2 YFSETQ. This CDR3 has 14 amino acids. The CDR3 coding sequence is TGCGCCAGCAGCTTGGGACAGGGGGGTAATGAGCAGTTCTTC. Protein product: CASSLGQGGNEQFF.

The genes are TRBV18 and TRBJ2-7, with D hard to call. CDR1 is KGHSH and CDR2 is LQKENI in the germline V gene. CDR3 length: 14 residues. V was trimmed by 0 bases and J by 3 bases, leaving 9 bases between them. The CDR3 spells CASSPPERYYEQYF. DNA for the CDR3: TGTGCCAGCTCACCACCGGAAAGATACTACGAGCAGTACTTC.

This clonotype was counted a few times. This rearrangement joins TRBV6-6 to TRBJ2-7; 7 bases are shared with TRBD1. Germline CDR1 reads MNHNY; CDR2 reads SVGAGI (reference sequence). V gave up 7 bases and J gave up 4 bases; unmatched junction bases: 13. This CDR3 spans 15 amino acids. CDR3 loop: CASTGGSLTVYEQYF. In DNA form, the CDR3 reads TGTGCCAGCACAGGGGGTTCCCTGACGGTTTACGAGCAGTACTTC.

This sequence joins TRBV29-1 and TRBJ2-7, with D uncertain. Gene TRBJ2-5 matches the end of the DNA better, so the J call may be wrong. Germline-derived CDR1 and CDR2 are SQVTM and ANQGSEA. The CDR3 runs 12 residues. The CDR3 region is CSVEQGSETQYF. The CDR3 bases are TGCAGCGTTGAACAAGGGTCGGAGACCCAGTACTTC.

This clonotype was observed a handful of times. The J gene is TRBJ1-5, the V gene TRBV12-3 or TRBV12-4; D is unresolved. The CDR3 extends over 12 amino acids. V dropped 7 bases and J dropped 6 bases, with 10 bases sitting between them. CDR3 nucleotides: TGTGCCAGCACACTCGAGGGTCAGCCCCAGCATTTT. It encodes CASTLEGQPQHF.

There are a few counts of this clonotype. V is TRBV12-3 or TRBV12-4 and J is TRBJ1-1; TRBD1 agrees at 9 bases. The CDR3 runs to 17 residues. Trimming took 0 bases from V and 1 from J; bases not matched to a gene: 6. CDR3 residues: CASSLAFSTGGNTEAFF. CDR3 sequence (DNA): TGTGCCAGCAGTTTAGCCTTCTCGACAGGGGGGAACACTGAAGCTTTCTTT.

The V gene is TRBV2, the J gene TRBJ2-7; 7 nucleotides match TRBD1. The CDR3 length is 13 residues. Germline V lookup: CDR1 SNHLY, CDR2 FYNNEI. V was clipped by 6 bases and J by 7 bases; unmatched bases: 9. CDR3 nucleotide sequence: TGTGCCAGCAGCCGGGATTCCAGGGGGGAGCAGTACTTC. Encoded protein: CASSRDSRGEQYF.